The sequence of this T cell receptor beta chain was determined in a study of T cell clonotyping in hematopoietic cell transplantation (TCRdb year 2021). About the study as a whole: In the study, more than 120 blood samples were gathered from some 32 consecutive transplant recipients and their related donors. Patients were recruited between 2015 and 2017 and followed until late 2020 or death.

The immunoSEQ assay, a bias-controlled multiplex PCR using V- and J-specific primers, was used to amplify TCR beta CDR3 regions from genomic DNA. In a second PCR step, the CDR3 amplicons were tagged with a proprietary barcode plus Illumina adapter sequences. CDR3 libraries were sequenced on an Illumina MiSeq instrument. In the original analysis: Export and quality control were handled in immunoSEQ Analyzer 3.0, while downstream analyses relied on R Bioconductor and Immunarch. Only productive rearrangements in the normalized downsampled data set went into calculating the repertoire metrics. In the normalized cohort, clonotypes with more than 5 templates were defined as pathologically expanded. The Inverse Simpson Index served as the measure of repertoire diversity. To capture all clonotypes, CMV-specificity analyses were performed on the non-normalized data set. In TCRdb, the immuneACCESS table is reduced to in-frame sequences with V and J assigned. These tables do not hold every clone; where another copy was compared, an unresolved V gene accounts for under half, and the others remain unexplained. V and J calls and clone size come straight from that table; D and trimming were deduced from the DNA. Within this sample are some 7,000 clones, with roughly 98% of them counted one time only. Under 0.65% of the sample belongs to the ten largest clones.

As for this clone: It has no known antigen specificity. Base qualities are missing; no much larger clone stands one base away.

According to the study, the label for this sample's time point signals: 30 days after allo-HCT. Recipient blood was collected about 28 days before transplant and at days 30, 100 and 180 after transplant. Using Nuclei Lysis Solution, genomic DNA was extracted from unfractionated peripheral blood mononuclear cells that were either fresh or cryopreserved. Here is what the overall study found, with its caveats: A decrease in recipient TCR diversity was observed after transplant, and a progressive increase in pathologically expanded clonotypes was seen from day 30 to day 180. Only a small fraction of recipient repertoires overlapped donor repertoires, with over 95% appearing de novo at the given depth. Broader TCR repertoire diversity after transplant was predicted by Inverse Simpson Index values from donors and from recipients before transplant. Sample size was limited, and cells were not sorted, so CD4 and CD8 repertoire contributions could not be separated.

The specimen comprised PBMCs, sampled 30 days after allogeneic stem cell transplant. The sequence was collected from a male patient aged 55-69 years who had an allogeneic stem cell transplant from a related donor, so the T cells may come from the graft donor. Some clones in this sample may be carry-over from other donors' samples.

The sequenced DNA: TGTGCCAGCAGCTTAGGGCTCGTCAGCACCACCTACGAGCAGTACTTC. It specifies CASSLGLVSTTYEQYF. Rearrangement joined TRBV7-9 to TRBJ2-7; no confident D gene assignment can be made. The CDR3 contains 16 residues, cysteine and phenylalanine counted. Only CDR3 DNA remains: 48 bases, in frame from the first base. The germline V gene (reference sequence) supplies CDR1 SEHNR and CDR2 FQNEAQ. The trim is 1 base for V and 2 bases for J, with a gap of 15 bases between the germline ends.